This TCR beta chain was found in a study of blood T cell repertoires in COVID-19. Study summary: The study drew acute and convalescent COVID-19 samples from the United States, Italy and Spain. PBMCs, B-cell-depleted T cells, or T cells were the source of the cDNA or gDNA that made up the material.

In the authors' workflow: Reference gene primer amplification yielded estimated nucleated cell counts. Data came from immunoSEQ multiplex PCR; TCRdb stores just in-frame clones and leaves some out. V, J and clone size are those of that table, while D and trimming were read from the DNA. The repertoire holds 65,000 to 90,000 clones, with 70% to 90% as singletons. With V trimmed by 5 bases and J by 1 base, 3 bases remained unmatched. CDR3 length equals 14 residues. Per the germline V gene, CDR1 is SEHNR and CDR2 is FQNEAQ (reference sequence). The sample taken for sequencing was peripheral blood. The chain employs TRBV7-9 and TRBJ2-7; TRBD1 matches at 9 bases. The receptor was derived from an elderly woman with active or convalescent COVID-19. This CDR3 is CASSTGQGSYEQYF. Here the CDR3 DNA reads TGTGCCAGCAGCACCGGACAGGGGTCCTACGAGCAGTACTTC. Full variable domain (remainder filled in from reference TRBV7-9 and TRBJ2-7): DTGVSQNPRHKITKRGQNVTFRCDPISEHNRLYWYRQTLGQGPEFLTYFQNEAQLEKSRLLSDRFSAERPKGSFSTLEIQRTEQGDSAMYLCASSTGQGSYEQYFGPGTRLTVT.